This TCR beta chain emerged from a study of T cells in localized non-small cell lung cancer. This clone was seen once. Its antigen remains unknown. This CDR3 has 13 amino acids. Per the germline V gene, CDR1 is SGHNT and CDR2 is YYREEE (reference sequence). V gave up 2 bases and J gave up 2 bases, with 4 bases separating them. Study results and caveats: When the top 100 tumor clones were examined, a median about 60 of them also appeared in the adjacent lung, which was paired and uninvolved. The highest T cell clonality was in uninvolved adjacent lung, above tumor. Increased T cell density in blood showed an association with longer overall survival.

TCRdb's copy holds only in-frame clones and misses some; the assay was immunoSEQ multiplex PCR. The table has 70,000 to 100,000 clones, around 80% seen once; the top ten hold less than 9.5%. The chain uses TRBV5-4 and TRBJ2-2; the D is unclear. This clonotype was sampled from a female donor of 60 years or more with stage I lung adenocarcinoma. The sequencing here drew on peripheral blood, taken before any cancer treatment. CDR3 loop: CASSLTNTGELFF. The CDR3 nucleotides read TGTGCCAGCAGCTTAACTAACACCGGGGAGCTGTTTTTT. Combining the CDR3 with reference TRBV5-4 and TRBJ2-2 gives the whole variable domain ETGVTQSPTHLIKTRGQQVTLRCSSQSGHNTVSWYQQALGQGPQFIFQYYREEENGRGNFPPRFSGLQFPNYSSELNVNALELDDSALYLCASSLTNTGELFFGEGSRLTVL.